The 8 T cell receptor beta chains below were found in one sample sequenced in a study of CD4 and CD8 cells across lung adenocarcinoma regions. TCRdb processed the PCR reads anew with MiXCR; each CDR3 protein has one entry. The data show roughly 10,000 distinct CDR3 sequences, roughly half seen once. Material: CD4+ T cells from the margin of a lung tumor. Receptors originate from a male donor with lung adenocarcinoma. The CD4 and CD8 labels of this study may be unreliable.

Points on this clonotype: At one end the junction does not follow the germline gene, possibly because of a read error. V and J are TRBV10-1 and TRBJ2-5; D possibly uses TRBD1 or TRBD2 (6 bases each). The length of the CDR3 is 14 residues. The germline V gene encodes CDR1 WNHNN and CDR2 SYGVQD (reference sequence). This CDR3 reads CAGHGGRDQETQYF. The CDR3 DNA reads as TGCGCGGGGCACGGGGGCCGTGACCAAGAGACTCAGTACTTC.

This clonotype was seen only a few times. The gene calls are TRBV6-1 and TRBJ2-1; D assignment may be TRBD1 or TRBD2 (5 bases each). V was shortened by 2 bases and J by 4 bases, with 15 bases between the two germline ends. The V gene's germline CDR1 is MNHNS and CDR2 SASEGT. The CDR3 sequence is 16 residues long. DNA for the CDR3: TGTGCCAGCAGTGAACTTGGGGCAGGGAGTTACAATGAGCAGTTCTTC. Its translation is CASSELGAGSYNEQFF.

This chain links TRBV27 with TRBJ2-5, with no clear D. The V end lost 5 bases, the J end lost 2 bases, and 12 bases lay between the germline ends. Germline assignment: CDR1 MNHEY and CDR2 SMNVEV (reference sequence). This CDR3 has 14 amino acids. In nucleotides, the CDR3 is TGTGCCAGCAGTAGTGGTAGACTGCAAGAGACCCAGTACTTC. The encoded protein is CASSSGRLQETQYF.

The J gene is TRBJ2-4, the V gene TRBV6-1; TRBD1 matches at 7 bases. The germline V gene encodes CDR1 MNHNS and CDR2 SASEGT. J lost 10 bases, V lost 6 bases, and 15 bases had no gene match. The CDR3 is 15 amino acids. As DNA, the CDR3 is TGTGCCAGCAGCTCGACAGGGTTAGGAACAGATATTCAGTACTTC. Its protein is CASSSTGLGTDIQYF.

The chain combines TRBV3-1 with TRBJ2-3; TRBD1 matches at 11 bases. The J call may be incorrect, as the DNA end agrees better with TRBJ2-1. Germline-derived CDR1 and CDR2 are LGHDT and YNNKEL (reference sequence). The CDR3 has 15 residues. Here the CDR3 DNA reads TGTGCCAGCAGCTTGCGGACAGGGGGCTGGGGTGAGCAGTTCTTC. Protein sequence: CASSLRTGGWGEQFF.

There are a few counts of this clonotype. The chain joins TRBV7-8 to TRBJ1-1; no reliable D call. CDR1 is SGHVS and CDR2 is FQNEAQ in the germline V gene. This CDR3 spans 15 amino acids. V lost 1 base and J lost 1, with 10 bases in between. This CDR3 is CASSLVRQSNTEAFF. The CDR3 coding sequence is TGTGCCAGCAGCTTAGTTAGACAATCGAACACTGAAGCTTTCTTT. Full variable domain (missing parts from reference TRBV7-8 and TRBJ1-1): GAGVSQSPRYKVAKRGQDVALRCDPISGHVSLFWYQQALGQGPEFLTYFQNEAQLDKSGLPSDRFFAERPEGSVSTLKIQRTQQEDSAVYLCASSLVRQSNTEAFFGQGTRLTVV.

The rearrangement joins TRBV27 to TRBJ1-5, with D perhaps TRBD1 (6 bases). The germline V gene has CDR1 MNHEY and CDR2 SMNVEV (reference sequence). V lost 2 bases to trimming and J lost 6 bases, with 14 bases between them. This CDR3 contains 15 residues. The CDR3 DNA sequence: TGTGCCAGCAGTTTACGTAACAGGGAGGGTCAGCCCCAGCATTTT. It specifies CASSLRNREGQPQHF.

The gene calls are TRBV6-5 and TRBJ1-2; a possible D gene is TRBD1 (5 bases). The germline V and J ends were trimmed by 4 bases and 0 bases, with 6 bases remaining between them. The CDR3 covers 13 residues. Germline V CDR1 and CDR2: MNHEY, SVGAGI. CDR3 sequence (DNA): TGTGCCAGCAGTTGGGGCCCTAACTATGGCTACACCTTC. The encoded protein is CASSWGPNYGYTF.